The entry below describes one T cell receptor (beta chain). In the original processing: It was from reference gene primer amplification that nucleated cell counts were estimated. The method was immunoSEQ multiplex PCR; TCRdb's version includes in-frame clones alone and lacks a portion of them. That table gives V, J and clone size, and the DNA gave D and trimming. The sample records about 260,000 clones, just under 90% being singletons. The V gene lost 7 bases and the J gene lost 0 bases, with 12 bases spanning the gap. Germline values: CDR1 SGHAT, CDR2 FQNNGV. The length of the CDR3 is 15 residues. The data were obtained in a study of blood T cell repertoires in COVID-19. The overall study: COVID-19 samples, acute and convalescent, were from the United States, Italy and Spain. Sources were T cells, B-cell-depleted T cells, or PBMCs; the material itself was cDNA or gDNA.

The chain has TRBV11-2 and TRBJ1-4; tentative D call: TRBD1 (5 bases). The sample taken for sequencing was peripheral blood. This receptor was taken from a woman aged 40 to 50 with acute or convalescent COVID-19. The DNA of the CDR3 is TGTGCCAGCACCCATCCAGGGTCAACTAATGAAAAACTGTTTTTT. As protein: CASTHPGSTNEKLFF.